This T cell receptor (beta chain) was identified in a study of CD8 T cells in ankylosing spondylitis. Study-wide results and caveats: Seemingly characteristic of ankylosing spondylitis blood was a TCR beta motif consisting of 7 or 8 highly homologous variants. Disease-linked clones bore a CD8+ phenotype, appearing relatively rarely in peripheral blood. The study looked at matched synovial fluid samples from ankylosing spondylitis patients. Disease-linked clones were reported to be significantly enriched there.

This clonotype was seen a few times. As yet, its antigen is unknown. The CDR3 consists of 13 residues. V gave up 4 bases and J gave up 12 bases; unmatched junction bases: 10. Per the germline V gene, CDR1 is GTSNPN and CDR2 is SVGIG (reference sequence). Scientists made TCR beta libraries using quantitative 5'-RACE with molecular barcodes. One entry per CDR3 protein, called by TCRdb with MiXCR from the 5' RACE reads. The sample has roughly 180,000 distinct CDR3 sequences; roughly 13% are singletons. This chain connects TRBV30 to TRBJ2-4, with 9 bases matching TRBD1. The sample comprised blood, either unsorted or a sorted T cell fraction (not recorded which). The TCR was taken from a male donor with ankylosing spondylitis or in good health (not recorded which). CDR3 region: CAWMGGGTGTQYF. The CDR3, as DNA: TGTGCCTGGATGGGAGGGGGGACAGGGACTCAGTACTTC.